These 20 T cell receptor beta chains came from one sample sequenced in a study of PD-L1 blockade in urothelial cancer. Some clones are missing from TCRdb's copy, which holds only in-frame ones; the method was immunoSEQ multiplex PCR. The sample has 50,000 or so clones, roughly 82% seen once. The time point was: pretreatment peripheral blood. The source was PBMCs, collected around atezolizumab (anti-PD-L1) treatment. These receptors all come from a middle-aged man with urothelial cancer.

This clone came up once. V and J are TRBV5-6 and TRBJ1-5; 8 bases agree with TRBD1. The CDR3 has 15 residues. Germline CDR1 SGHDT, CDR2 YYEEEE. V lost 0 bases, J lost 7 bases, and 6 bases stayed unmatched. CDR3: CASSLGQGAGQPQHF. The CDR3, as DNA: TGTGCCAGCAGCTTGGGGCAGGGGGCTGGGCAGCCCCAGCATTTT.

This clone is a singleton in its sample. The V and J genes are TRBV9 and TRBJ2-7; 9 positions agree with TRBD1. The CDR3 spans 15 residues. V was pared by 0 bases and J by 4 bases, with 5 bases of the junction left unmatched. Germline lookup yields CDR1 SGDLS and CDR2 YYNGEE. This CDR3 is CASSVGGQGGYEQYF. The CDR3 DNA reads TGTGCCAGCAGCGTAGGGGGACAGGGTGGTTACGAGCAGTACTTC.

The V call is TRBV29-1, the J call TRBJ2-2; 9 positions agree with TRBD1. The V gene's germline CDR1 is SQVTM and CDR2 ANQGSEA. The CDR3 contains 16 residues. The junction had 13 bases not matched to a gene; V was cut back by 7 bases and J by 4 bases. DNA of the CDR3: TGCAGCGACCTATCTTCGACAGGGGGTAGCACCGGGGAGCTGTTTTTT. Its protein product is CSDLSSTGGSTGELFF.

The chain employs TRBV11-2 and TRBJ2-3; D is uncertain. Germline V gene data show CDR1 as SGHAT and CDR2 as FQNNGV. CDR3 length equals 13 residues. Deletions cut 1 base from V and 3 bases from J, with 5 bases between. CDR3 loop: CASSLAPTDTQYF. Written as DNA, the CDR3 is TGTGCCAGCAGCTTAGCCCCAACAGATACGCAGTATTTT. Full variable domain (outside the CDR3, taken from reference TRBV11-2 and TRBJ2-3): EAGVAQSPRYKIIEKRQSVAFWCNPISGHATLYWYQQILGQGPKLLIQFQNNGVVDDSQLPKDRFSAERLKGVDSTLKIQPAKLEDSAVYLCASSLAPTDTQYFGPGTRLTVL.

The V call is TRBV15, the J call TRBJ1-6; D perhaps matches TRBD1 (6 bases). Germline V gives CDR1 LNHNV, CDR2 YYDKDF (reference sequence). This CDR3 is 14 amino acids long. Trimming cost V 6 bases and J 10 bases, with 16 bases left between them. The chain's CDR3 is CATRRGGAESPLHF. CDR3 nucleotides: TGTGCCACCAGGCGTGGGGGCGCTGAATCACCCCTCCACTTT.

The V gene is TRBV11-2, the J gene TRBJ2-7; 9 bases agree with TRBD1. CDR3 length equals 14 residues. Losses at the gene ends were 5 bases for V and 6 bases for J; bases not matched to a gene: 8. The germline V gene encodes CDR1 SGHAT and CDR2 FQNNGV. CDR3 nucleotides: TGTGCCAGCAGCGAAGGGACAGGGTCATTCGAGCAGTACTTC. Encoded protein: CASSEGTGSFEQYF.

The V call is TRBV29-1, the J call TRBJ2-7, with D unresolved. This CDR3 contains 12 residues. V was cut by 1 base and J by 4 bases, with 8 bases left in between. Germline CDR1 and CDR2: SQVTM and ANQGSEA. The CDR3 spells CSVEVGHYEQYF. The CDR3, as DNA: TGCAGCGTTGAAGTCGGTCATTACGAGCAGTACTTC.

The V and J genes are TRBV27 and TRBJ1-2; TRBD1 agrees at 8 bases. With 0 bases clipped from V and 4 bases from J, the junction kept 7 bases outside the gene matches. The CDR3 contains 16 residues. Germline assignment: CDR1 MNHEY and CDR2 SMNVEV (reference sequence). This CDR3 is CASSLSQGAIPYGYTF. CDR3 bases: TGTGCCAGCAGTTTATCGCAGGGGGCGATTCCCTATGGCTACACCTTC.

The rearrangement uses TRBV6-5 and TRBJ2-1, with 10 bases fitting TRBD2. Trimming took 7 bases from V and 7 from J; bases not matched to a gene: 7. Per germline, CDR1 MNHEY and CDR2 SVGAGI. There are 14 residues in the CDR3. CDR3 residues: CASNSGGAGNEQFF. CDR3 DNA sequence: TGTGCCAGCAACAGCGGGGGGGCCGGTAATGAGCAGTTCTTC.

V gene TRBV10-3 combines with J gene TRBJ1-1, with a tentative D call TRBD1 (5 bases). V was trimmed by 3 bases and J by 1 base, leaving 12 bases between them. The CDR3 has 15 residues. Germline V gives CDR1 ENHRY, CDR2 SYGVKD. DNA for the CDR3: TGTGCCATCAGTGAACCGGGGGGGAGGAACACTGAAGCTTTCTTT. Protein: CAISEPGGRNTEAFF.

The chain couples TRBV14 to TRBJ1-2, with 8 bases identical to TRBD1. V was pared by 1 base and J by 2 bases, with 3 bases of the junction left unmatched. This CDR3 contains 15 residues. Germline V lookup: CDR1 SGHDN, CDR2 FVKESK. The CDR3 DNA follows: TGTGCCAGCAGCCAAGGACAGGGGTGGAACTATGGCTACACCTTC. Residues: CASSQGQGWNYGYTF.

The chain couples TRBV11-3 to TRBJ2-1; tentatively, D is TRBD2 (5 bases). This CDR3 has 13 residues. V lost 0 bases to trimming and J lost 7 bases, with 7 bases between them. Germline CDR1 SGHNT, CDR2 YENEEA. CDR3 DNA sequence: TGTGCCAGCAGCTTAGAGGGCGGGAATGAGCAGTTCTTC. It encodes CASSLEGGNEQFF.

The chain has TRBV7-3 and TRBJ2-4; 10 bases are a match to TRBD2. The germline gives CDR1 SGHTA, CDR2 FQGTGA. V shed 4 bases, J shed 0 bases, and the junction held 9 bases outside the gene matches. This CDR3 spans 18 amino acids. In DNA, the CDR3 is TGTGCCAGCAGCTCCCAGGTCAGCGGGGGGGCAGCCAAAAACATTCAGTACTTC. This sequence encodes CASSSQVSGGAAKNIQYF.

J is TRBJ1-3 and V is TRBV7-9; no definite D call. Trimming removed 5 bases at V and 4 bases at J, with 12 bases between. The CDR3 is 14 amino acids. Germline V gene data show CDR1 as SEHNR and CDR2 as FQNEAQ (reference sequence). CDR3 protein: CASSRTEYGNTIYF. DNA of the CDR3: TGTGCCAGCAGCAGGACTGAATACGGAAACACCATATATTTT.

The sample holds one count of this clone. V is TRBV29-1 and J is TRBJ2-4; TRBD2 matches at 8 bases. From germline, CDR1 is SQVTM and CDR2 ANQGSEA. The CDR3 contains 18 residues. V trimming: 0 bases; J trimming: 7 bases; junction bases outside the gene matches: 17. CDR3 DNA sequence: TGCAGCGTTGAAGATCGGGGGGGGAAGTTGGGACTAACGAACATTCAGTACTTC. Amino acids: CSVEDRGGKLGLTNIQYF.

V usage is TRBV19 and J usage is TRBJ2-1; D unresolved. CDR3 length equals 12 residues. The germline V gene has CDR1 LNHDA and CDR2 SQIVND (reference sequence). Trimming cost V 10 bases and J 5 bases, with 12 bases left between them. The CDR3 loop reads CATSRADNEQFF. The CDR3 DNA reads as TGTGCCACCTCACGAGCCGACAATGAGCAGTTCTTC. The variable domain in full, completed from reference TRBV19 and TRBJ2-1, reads DGGITQSPKYLFRKEGQNVTLSCEQNLNHDAMYWYRQDPGQGLRLIYYSQIVNDFQKGDIAEGYSVSREKKESFPLTVTSAQKNPTAFYLCATSRADNEQFFGPGTRLTVL.

CDR3 sequence reads: CATLGGGVNTGELFF. The DNA of the CDR3 is TGTGCCACTTTGGGTGGCGGGGTAAACACCGGGGAGCTGTTTTTT. This sequence joins TRBV7-9 and TRBJ2-2; maybe TRBD2 (6 bases). The CDR3 is 15 amino acids. Germline-derived CDR1 and CDR2 are SEHNR and FQNEAQ (reference sequence). V was trimmed by 10 bases and J by 2 bases, leaving 17 bases between them.

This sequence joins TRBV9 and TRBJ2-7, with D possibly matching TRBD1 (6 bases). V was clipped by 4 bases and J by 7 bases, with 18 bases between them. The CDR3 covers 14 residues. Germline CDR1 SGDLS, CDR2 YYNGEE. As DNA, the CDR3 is TGTGCCAGCAGCACAACAGGGTCACTGGGGGAGCAGTACTTC. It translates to CASSTTGSLGEQYF.

The CDR3 protein is CASKGDRDTDTQYF. The CDR3 nucleotides read TGTGCCAGCAAGGGGGACAGGGACACAGATACGCAGTATTTT. The V gene is TRBV6-4, the J gene TRBJ2-3, with 9 bases identical to TRBD1. The CDR3 has 14 residues. Germline V CDR1 and CDR2: MRHNA, SNTAGT. V gave up 7 bases and J gave up 2 bases; unmatched junction bases: 4.

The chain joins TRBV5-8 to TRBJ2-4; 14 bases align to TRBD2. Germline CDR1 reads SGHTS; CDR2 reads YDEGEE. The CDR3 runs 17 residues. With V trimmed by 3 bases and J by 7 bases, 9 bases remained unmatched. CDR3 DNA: TGTGCCAGCAGCTCAGGACTAGCGGGGGGCTCATATAACATTCAGTACTTC. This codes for CASSSGLAGGSYNIQYF.